Below, 27 T cell receptor beta chains from the same sample are listed, as sequenced in a study of blood T cell repertoires in COVID-19. Clones were read by immunoSEQ multiplex PCR, and TCRdb kept only the in-frame ones, dropping some. The table lists around 270,000 clones, around 85% of them singletons. Sequencing input: peripheral blood. These receptors all come from a human donor with COVID-19, enrolled during active disease. The donor label of this sample is uncertain.

The chain links TRBV10-3 to TRBJ2-7; 15 nucleotides agree with TRBD2. The CDR3 is 16 residues long. The trim removed 3 bases at V and 6 bases at J, leaving 6 bases unmatched. Germline V gene lookup returns CDR1 ENHRY and CDR2 SYGVKD. This CDR3 reads CAISEPSGLAGGEQYF. The CDR3 nucleotides are TGTGCCATCAGTGAACCTTCGGGACTAGCGGGAGGCGAGCAGTACTTC.

The count of this clone is one. The rearrangement links TRBV21-1 to TRBJ1-5; the table names TRBD1, a call not compared with the DNA. TRBV21-1 is a listed pseudogene. CDR3 length: 16 residues. The CDR3 coding sequence is TGTGCCAGCAGCAAATTGCCCACAGGGGCTAATCAGCCCCAGCATTTT. The encoded protein is CASSKLPTGANQPQHF.

The CDR3 sequence is CASGSLAGGYNEQFF. CDR3 bases: TGTGCCAGCGGGTCCCTAGCGGGAGGCTACAATGAGCAGTTCTTC. The chain uses TRBV27 and TRBJ2-1, with 11 bases lining up with TRBD2. The CDR3 runs to 15 residues. V was clipped by 8 bases and J by 3 bases; unmatched bases: 6. Germline-derived CDR1 and CDR2 are MNHEY and SMNVEV (reference sequence).

The J gene is TRBJ1-5, the V gene TRBV28; perhaps TRBD1 as D (5 bases). Trimming took 3 bases from V and 3 from J, leaving 6 bases between them. Germline V gene data show CDR1 as MDHEN and CDR2 as SYDVKM. This CDR3 contains 13 residues. CDR3 loop: CASSLGPNQPQHF. Here the CDR3 DNA reads TGTGCCAGCAGTTTGGGGCCCAATCAGCCCCAGCATTTT. The variable domain in full, completed from reference TRBV28 and TRBJ1-5, reads DVKVTQSSRYLVKRTGEKVFLECVQDMDHENMFWYRQDPGLGLRLIYFSYDVKMKEKGDIPEGYSVSREKKERFSLILESASTNQTSMYLCASSLGPNQPQHFGDGTRLSIL.

This clone came up a few times. The chain carries TRBV29-1 and TRBJ1-1; 11 bases match TRBD1. This CDR3 has 14 residues. The V gene's germline CDR1 is SQVTM and CDR2 ANQGSEA. Trimming removed 0 bases from V and 4 bases from J; junction bases left unmatched: 1. Here the CDR3 DNA reads TGCAGCGTTGAAGAGGGGACAGGGGGCACTGAAGCTTTCTTT. As protein: CSVEEGTGGTEAFF.

This rearrangement joins TRBV4-3 to TRBJ2-7, with TRBD2 as a possible D gene (5 bases). CDR3 length equals 14 residues. V was trimmed by 0 bases and J by 6 bases, leaving 12 bases between them. Germline CDR1 LGHNA, CDR2 YSLEER. In DNA, the CDR3 is TGCGCCAGCAGCCAAGATCGGGATAGCTCCGAGCAGTACTTC. It yields the protein CASSQDRDSSEQYF.

This chain uses TRBV11-3 with TRBJ1-3; D is unresolved. V gave up 5 bases and J gave up 3 bases, with 8 bases separating them. This CDR3 is 13 amino acids long. Germline loops: CDR1 SGHNT, CDR2 YENEEA. This chain's CDR3 is CASSGRGGNTIYF. In nucleotides, the CDR3 is TGTGCCAGCAGCGGCCGGGGTGGAAACACCATATATTTT.

This clone occurred once. The chain carries TRBV7-2 and TRBJ2-2; TRBD2 matches at 8 bases. V lost 3 bases, J lost 6 bases, and 9 bases stayed unmatched. CDR3 length: 16 amino acids. Germline V gene data show CDR1 as SGHTA and CDR2 as FQGNSA. CDR3: CASSFESGGFAGELFF. DNA of the CDR3: TGTGCCAGCAGCTTTGAGAGCGGGGGTTTTGCCGGGGAGCTGTTTTTT.

The chain carries TRBV4-3 and TRBJ2-3; TRBD2 aligns across 9 bases. Germline V lookup: CDR1 LGHNA, CDR2 YSLEER. V trimming: 0 bases; J trimming: 5 bases; junction bases outside the gene matches: 12. The CDR3 runs to 18 residues. CDR3 loop: CASSQDWGASGIVDTQYF. The CDR3 DNA reads TGCGCCAGCAGCCAAGATTGGGGGGCTAGCGGGATTGTAGATACGCAGTATTTT.

The V gene is TRBV30, the J gene TRBJ1-2, with D tentatively TRBD1 (5 bases). Germline values: CDR1 GTSNPN, CDR2 SVGIG (reference sequence). Trimming removed 3 bases at V and 4 bases at J, with 12 bases between. This CDR3 is built from 13 residues. CDR3 sequence reads: CAWSPRGGYGYTF. The DNA of the CDR3 is TGTGCCTGGAGCCCCCGGGGGGGCTATGGCTACACCTTC.

This clone has more than one count but fewer than ten. The V call is TRBV2, the J call TRBJ2-7; 9 nucleotides align to TRBD1. There are 15 residues in the CDR3. The V segment lost 2 bases and the J segment 0 bases; nucleotides outside the gene matches: 2. Germline CDR1 is SNHLY and CDR2 is FYNNEI. CDR3 region: CASSERDRASYEQYF. The CDR3 DNA is TGTGCCAGCAGTGAAAGGGACAGGGCCTCCTACGAGCAGTACTTC.

The table lists this clone with a count of one. The same CDR3 also results from other DNA sequences found in this sample. The J gene is TRBJ1-1, the V gene TRBV7-3; TRBD1 might be the D (5 bases). The germline CDR1 and CDR2 sequences are SGHTA and FQGTGA. CDR3 size: 13 residues. V lost 5 bases, J lost 0 bases, and 7 bases lay in between. This CDR3 is CASSRQLNTEAFF. DNA for the CDR3: TGTGCCAGCAGCCGACAGCTGAACACTGAAGCTTTCTTT.

The rearrangement uses TRBV30 and TRBJ1-2, with TRBD1 as a possible D gene (6 bases). CDR3 length: 13 residues. V lost 0 bases, J lost 9 bases, and 14 bases lay in between. Germline CDR1 is GTSNPN and CDR2 is SVGIG (reference sequence). This CDR3 reads CAWSVVGGASYTF. The CDR3 nucleotides are TGTGCCTGGAGTGTAGTGGGGGGGGCCAGCTACACCTTC.

This clone was seen a handful of times. The rearrangement joins TRBV18 to TRBJ1-1; TRBD1 matches 7 bases. The length of the CDR3 is 16 residues. J was trimmed by 1 base and V by 3 bases; bases with no gene match: 8. Germline V gives CDR1 KGHSH, CDR2 LQKENI. Here the CDR3 DNA reads TGTGCCAGCTCACCCTCTAACAGGGGAGAGAACACTGAAGCTTTCTTT. This gives the protein CASSPSNRGENTEAFF. The full variable domain, with the rest looked up from reference TRBV18 and TRBJ1-1, is NAGVMQNPRHLVRRRGQEARLRCSPMKGHSHVYWYRQLPEEGLKFMVYLQKENIIDESGMPKERFSAEFPKEGPSILRIQQVVRGDSAAYFCASSPSNRGENTEAFFGQGTRLTVV.

This rearrangement joins TRBV9 to TRBJ2-7; 10 bases are shared with TRBD1. From germline, CDR1 is SGDLS and CDR2 YYNGEE. CDR3 size: 15 residues. The V gene end was trimmed by 4 bases and the J gene end by 3 bases; junction bases not matched to a gene: 7. CDR3 nucleotides: TGTGCCAGCAGCATACGGGGGGACAGGGGCTACGAGCAGTACTTC. It specifies CASSIRGDRGYEQYF.

The chain is built from TRBV30 and TRBJ2-7; D is tentatively TRBD1 or TRBD2 (5 bases each). This CDR3 spans 15 amino acids. Per the germline V gene, CDR1 is GTSNPN and CDR2 is SVGIG (reference sequence). V lost 8 bases and J 5 bases, leaving 25 bases between the germline ends. CDR3 loop: CAGTASGSNSDEQYF. The CDR3 DNA sequence: TGTGCCGGGACGGCCTCAGGGTCGAATAGTGACGAGCAGTACTTC.

This rearrangement joins TRBV28 to TRBJ1-2, with 8 bases identical to TRBD1. Germline V gene lookup returns CDR1 MDHEN and CDR2 SYDVKM. The CDR3 is made up of 16 amino acids. Germline trimming cut 2 bases from V and 7 bases from J; bases unmatched to any gene: 12. The CDR3 here is CASSLGGQGFVSGYTF. The CDR3 DNA sequence: TGTGCCAGCAGTTTAGGCGGACAGGGTTTCGTGAGTGGCTACACCTTC.

This sequence joins TRBV6-4 and TRBJ2-1; D is perhaps TRBD2 (6 bases). The length of the CDR3 is 12 residues. The V gene lost 0 bases and the J gene lost 10 bases, with 7 bases spanning the gap. Per the germline V gene, CDR1 is MRHNA and CDR2 is SNTAGT. This chain's CDR3 is CASSDSGGEQFF. The CDR3 DNA reads TGTGCCAGCAGTGACTCTGGGGGGGAGCAGTTCTTC.

CDR3 region: CASSSMGSGLNTEAFF. CDR3 coding DNA: TGTGCCAGCAGTTCTATGGGGTCGGGGTTGAACACTGAAGCTTTCTTT. The chain is built from TRBV27 and TRBJ1-1; no clear D gene. Trimming pared 4 bases from V and 0 bases from J, leaving 15 bases between. CDR1 is MNHEY and CDR2 is SMNVEV in the germline V gene (reference sequence). This CDR3 is 16 amino acids long.

For the CDR3, the DNA is TGTGCCAGCAGTCTTAGCGGGTCGACTGAGCAGTTCTTC. This translates into CASSLSGSTEQFF. The V gene is TRBV2, the J gene TRBJ2-1; 7 nucleotides match TRBD2. V lost 5 bases and J lost 9; bases outside the gene matches: 7. CDR3 size: 13 residues. Germline CDR1 is SNHLY and CDR2 is FYNNEI.

The chain carries TRBV7-2 and TRBJ1-2, with a weak D call TRBD1 (5 bases). This CDR3 is built from 15 residues. V lost 5 bases, J lost 0 bases, and 13 bases lay in between. CDR1 and CDR2 from the germline V gene are SGHTA and FQGNSA. The CDR3 region has the DNA TGTGCCAGCAGCGCCAGGGCTCCCGCTAACTATGGCTACACCTTC. Amino acids: CASSARAPANYGYTF. The full variable domain, its missing parts supplied by reference TRBV7-2 and TRBJ1-2, is GAGVSQSPSNKVTEKGKDVELRCDPISGHTALYWYRQSLGQGLEFLIYFQGNSAPDKSGLPSDRFSAERTGGSVSTLTIQRTQQEDSAVYLCASSARAPANYGYTFGSGTRLTVV.

This clone was recorded only once. The rearrangement links TRBV19 to TRBJ2-3; D is ambiguous. V lost 5 bases and J lost 4, with 7 bases in between. CDR3 length: 12 residues. Per the germline V gene, CDR1 is LNHDA and CDR2 is SQIVND (reference sequence). CDR3 in DNA: TGTGCCAGTAGTCCGCCGGCAGATACGCAGTATTTT. Protein product: CASSPPADTQYF. The entire variable domain, with the rest obtained from reference TRBV19 and TRBJ2-3, is as follows: DGGITQSPKYLFRKEGQNVTLSCEQNLNHDAMYWYRQDPGQGLRLIYYSQIVNDFQKGDIAEGYSVSREKKESFPLTVTSAQKNPTAFYLCASSPPADTQYFGPGTRLTVL.

V and J are TRBV5-1 and TRBJ1-2; a possible D gene is TRBD1 (6 bases). Looked up from germline, CDR1 is SGHRS and CDR2 is YFSETQ. There are 15 residues in the CDR3. Trimming stripped 0 bases from V and 4 bases from J, with 13 bases between. The CDR3 nucleotides are TGCGCCAGCAGCTTGGATGGGGGGGCCAGCTATGGCTACACCTTC. It translates to CASSLDGGASYGYTF.

This rearrangement joins TRBV24-1 to TRBJ2-1, with 13 bases lining up with TRBD2. Per germline, CDR1 KGHDR and CDR2 SFDVKD. The CDR3 contains 17 residues. V dropped 3 bases and J dropped 8; count of bases not matched to a gene: 9. CDR3 sequence (DNA): TGTGCCACCAGTGATACGGGACTAGCGGGACCGGGGGATGAGCAGTTCTTC. Translation gives CATSDTGLAGPGDEQFF.

V is TRBV11-2 and J is TRBJ2-7; D call uncertain. The length of the CDR3 is 14 residues. Trimming removed 4 bases at V and 8 bases at J, with 18 bases between. Germline V lookup: CDR1 SGHAT, CDR2 FQNNGV. The CDR3 loop reads CASSSLTEVYQQYF. The DNA for the CDR3 is TGTGCCAGCAGCTCCTTGACCGAGGTGTACCAGCAGTACTTC.

This clone showed up just a few times. V usage is TRBV28 and J usage is TRBJ1-5; 9 bases line up with TRBD1. Germline V CDR1 and CDR2: MDHEN, SYDVKM. This CDR3 spans 14 amino acids. V dropped 9 bases and J dropped 3; count of bases not matched to a gene: 6. CDR3 loop: CASRGDRVNQPQHF. The DNA for the CDR3 is TGTGCCAGTCGGGGGGACAGGGTCAATCAGCCCCAGCATTTT.

Comments on this clone: One end of the junction fails to match germline, which may point to a read error. The V and J genes are TRBV7-7 and TRBJ2-5; 7 nucleotides align to TRBD2. This CDR3 has 15 amino acids. Germline lookup yields CDR1 SSHAT and CDR2 FNYEAQ (reference sequence). CDR3 DNA: TGTGCTAGCAGCTTGGTTCTAGCGGCCAGAGCGACCCAGTACTTC. It is translated as CASSLVLAARATQYF. Looking up the rest from reference TRBV7-7 and TRBJ2-5 gives the full variable domain: GAGVSQSPRYKVTKRGQDVTLRCDPISSHATLYWYQQALGQGPEFLTYFNYEAQPDKSGLPSDRFSAERPEGSISTLTIQRTEQRDSAMYRCASSLVLAARATQYFGPGTRLLVL.